The clone carrying this T cell receptor beta chain was seen once. The table came from immunoSEQ multiplex PCR; TCRdb's copy has only in-frame clones and leaves some out. The profile covers under 130,000 clones, with roughly 85% appearing a single time and less than 15% taken by the ten largest. The sample comes from a study of control samples from healthy donors and cancer patients. Trimming cost V 2 bases and J 5 bases; bases outside gene matches: 8. The CDR3 is 14 amino acids. Germline V lookup: CDR1 GTSNPN, CDR2 SVGIG (reference sequence). This rearrangement joins TRBV30 to TRBJ2-7, with 8 bases fitting TRBD2. Material for sequencing was blood. This clonotype originated in a woman aged 45-59 years in good health. CDR3 sequence (DNA): TGTGCCTGGAGTTCGGTTAGCGGGGTCAACGAGCAGTACTTC. This translates into CAWSSVSGVNEQYF.